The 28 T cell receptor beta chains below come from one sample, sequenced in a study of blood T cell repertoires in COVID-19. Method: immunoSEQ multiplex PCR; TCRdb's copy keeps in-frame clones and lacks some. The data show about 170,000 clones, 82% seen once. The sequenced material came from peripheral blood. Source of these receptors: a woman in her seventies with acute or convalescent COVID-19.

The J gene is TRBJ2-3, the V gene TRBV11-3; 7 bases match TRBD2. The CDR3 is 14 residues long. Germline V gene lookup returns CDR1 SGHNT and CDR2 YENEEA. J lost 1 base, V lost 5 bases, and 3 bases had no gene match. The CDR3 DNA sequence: TGTGCCAGCAGCCCGACTAGCCGCACAGATACGCAGTATTTT. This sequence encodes CASSPTSRTDTQYF.

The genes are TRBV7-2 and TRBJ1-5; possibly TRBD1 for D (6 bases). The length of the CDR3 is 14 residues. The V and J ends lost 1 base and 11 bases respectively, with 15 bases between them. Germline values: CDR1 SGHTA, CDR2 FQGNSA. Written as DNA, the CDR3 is TGTGCCAGCAGCTTAGAGGGGGGACGGGGGGCCCAGCATTTT. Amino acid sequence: CASSLEGGRGAQHF. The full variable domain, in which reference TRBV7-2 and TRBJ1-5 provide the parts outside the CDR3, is GAGVSQSPSNKVTEKGKDVELRCDPISGHTALYWYRQSLGQGLEFLIYFQGNSAPDKSGLPSDRFSAERTGGSVSTLTIQRTQQEDSAVYLCASSLEGGRGAQHFGDGTRLSIL.

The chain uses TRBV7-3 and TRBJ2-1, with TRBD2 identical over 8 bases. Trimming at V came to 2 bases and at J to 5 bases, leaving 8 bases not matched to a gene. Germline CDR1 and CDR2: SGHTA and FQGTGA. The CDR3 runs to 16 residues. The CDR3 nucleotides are TGTGCCAGCAGCTTAGTGGGGACTAGGCCCGACAATGAGCAGTTCTTC. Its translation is CASSLVGTRPDNEQFF.

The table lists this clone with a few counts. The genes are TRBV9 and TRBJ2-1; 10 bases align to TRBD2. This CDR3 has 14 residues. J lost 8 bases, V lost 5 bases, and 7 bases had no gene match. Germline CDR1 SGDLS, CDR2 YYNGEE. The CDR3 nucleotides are TGTGCCAGCAGTAAACTAGCGGGGTGGGATGAGCAGTTCTTC. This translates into CASSKLAGWDEQFF.

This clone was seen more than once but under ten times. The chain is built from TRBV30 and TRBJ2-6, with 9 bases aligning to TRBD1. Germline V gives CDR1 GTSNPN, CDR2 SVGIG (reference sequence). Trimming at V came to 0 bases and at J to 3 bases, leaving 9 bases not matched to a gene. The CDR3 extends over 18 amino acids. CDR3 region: CAWSVLGTGTGGANVLTF. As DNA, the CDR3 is TGTGCCTGGAGTGTACTCGGGACAGGGACGGGTGGGGCCAACGTCCTGACTTTC.

CDR3: CASSIYPLDRGRTYEQYF. The CDR3 nucleotides read TGTGCCAGTAGTATTTATCCTCTCGACAGGGGGCGAACCTACGAGCAGTACTTC. The chain links TRBV19 to TRBJ2-7; 10 bases map to TRBD1. Trimming took 3 bases from V and 2 from J; bases not matched to a gene: 13. CDR3 length: 18 amino acids. Looked up from germline, CDR1 is LNHDA and CDR2 is SQIVND (reference sequence).

This CDR3 reads CASSRDRRETQYF. CDR3 sequence (DNA): TGTGCCAGCAGCCGGGACAGGCGGGAGACCCAGTACTTC. The chain carries TRBV11-2 and TRBJ2-5; 8 bases map to TRBD1. Germline assignment: CDR1 SGHAT and CDR2 FQNNGV. The V gene end was trimmed by 5 bases and the J gene end by 5 bases; junction bases not matched to a gene: 4. This CDR3 region has 13 residues.

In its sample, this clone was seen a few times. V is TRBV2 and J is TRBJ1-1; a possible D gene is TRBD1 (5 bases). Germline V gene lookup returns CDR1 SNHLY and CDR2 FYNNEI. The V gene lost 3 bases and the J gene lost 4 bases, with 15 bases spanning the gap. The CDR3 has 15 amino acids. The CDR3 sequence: CASSDEQVSATEAFF. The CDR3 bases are TGTGCCAGCAGTGACGAACAGGTTTCGGCCACTGAAGCTTTCTTT.

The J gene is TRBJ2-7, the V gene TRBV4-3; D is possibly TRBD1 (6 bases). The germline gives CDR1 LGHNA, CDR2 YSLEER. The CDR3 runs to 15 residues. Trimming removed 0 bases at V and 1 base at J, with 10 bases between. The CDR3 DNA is TGCGCCAGCAGCCAAGATACCAGGGGTTCCTACGAGCAGTACTTC. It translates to CASSQDTRGSYEQYF.

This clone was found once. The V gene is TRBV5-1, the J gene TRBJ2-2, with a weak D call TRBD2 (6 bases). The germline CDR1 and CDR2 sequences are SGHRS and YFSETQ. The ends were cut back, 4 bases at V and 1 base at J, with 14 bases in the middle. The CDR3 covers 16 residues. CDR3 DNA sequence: TGCGCCAGCAGCACTTATGGGGGGTTGAACACCGGGGAGCTGTTTTTT. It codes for CASSTYGGLNTGELFF.

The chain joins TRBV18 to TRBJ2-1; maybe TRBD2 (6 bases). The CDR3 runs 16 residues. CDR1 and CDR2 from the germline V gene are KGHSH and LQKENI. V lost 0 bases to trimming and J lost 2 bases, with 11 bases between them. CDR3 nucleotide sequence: TGTGCCAGCTCACCACCGAGGGCTAGCGCCTACAATGAGCAGTTCTTC. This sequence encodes CASSPPRASAYNEQFF.

The CDR3 DNA reads as TGTGCCAGCAGCTTAATCGAGGGCTCCTACGAGCAGTACTTC. Its translation: CASSLIEGSYEQYF. The J gene is TRBJ2-7, the V gene TRBV7-9, with D perhaps TRBD2 (5 bases). V was clipped by 2 bases and J by 0 bases, with 8 bases between them. The CDR3 covers 14 residues. Per germline, CDR1 SEHNR and CDR2 FQNEAQ (reference sequence). The variable domain in full, completed from reference TRBV7-9 and TRBJ2-7, reads DTGVSQNPRHKITKRGQNVTFRCDPISEHNRLYWYRQTLGQGPEFLTYFQNEAQLEKSRLLSDRFSAERPKGSFSTLEIQRTEQGDSAMYLCASSLIEGSYEQYFGPGTRLTVT.

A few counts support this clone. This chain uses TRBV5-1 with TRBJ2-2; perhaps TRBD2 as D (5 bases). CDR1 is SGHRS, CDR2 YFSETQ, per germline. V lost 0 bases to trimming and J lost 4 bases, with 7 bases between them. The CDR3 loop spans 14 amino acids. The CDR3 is CASSLGAGTGELFF. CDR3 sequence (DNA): TGCGCCAGCAGCTTGGGGGCGGGCACCGGGGAGCTGTTTTTT.

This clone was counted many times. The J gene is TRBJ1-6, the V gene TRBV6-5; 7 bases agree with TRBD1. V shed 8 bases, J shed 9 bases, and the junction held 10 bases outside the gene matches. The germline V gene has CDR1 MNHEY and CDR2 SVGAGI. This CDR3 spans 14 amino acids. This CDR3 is CASEAGTGASPLHF. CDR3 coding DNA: TGTGCCAGCGAAGCTGGTACAGGGGCTTCACCCCTCCACTTT.

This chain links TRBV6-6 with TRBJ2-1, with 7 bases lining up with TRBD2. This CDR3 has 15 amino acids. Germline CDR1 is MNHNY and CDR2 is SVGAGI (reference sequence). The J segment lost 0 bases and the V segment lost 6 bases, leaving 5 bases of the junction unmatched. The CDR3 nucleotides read TGTGCCAGCAGCCCGGGGGGTAGCTCCTACAATGAGCAGTTCTTC. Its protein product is CASSPGGSSYNEQFF.

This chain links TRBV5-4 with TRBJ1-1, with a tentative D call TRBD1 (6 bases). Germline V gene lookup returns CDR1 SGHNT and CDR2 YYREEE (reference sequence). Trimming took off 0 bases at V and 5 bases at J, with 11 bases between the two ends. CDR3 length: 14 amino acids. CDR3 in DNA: TGTGCCAGCAGCTTGGATACAGGGCGGACTGAAGCTTTCTTT. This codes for CASSLDTGRTEAFF.

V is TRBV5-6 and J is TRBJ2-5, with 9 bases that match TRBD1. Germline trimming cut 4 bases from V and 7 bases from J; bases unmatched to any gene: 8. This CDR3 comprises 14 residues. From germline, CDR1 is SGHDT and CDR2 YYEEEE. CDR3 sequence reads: CASSPDRGTGTQYF. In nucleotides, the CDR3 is TGTGCCAGCAGCCCGGACAGGGGTACGGGGACCCAGTACTTC.

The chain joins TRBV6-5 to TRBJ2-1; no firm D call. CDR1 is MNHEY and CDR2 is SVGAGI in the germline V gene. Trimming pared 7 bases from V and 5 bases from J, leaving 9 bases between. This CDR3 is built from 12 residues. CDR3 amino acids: CASTTRDNEQFF. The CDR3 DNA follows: TGTGCCAGCACTACCCGGGACAATGAGCAGTTCTTC.

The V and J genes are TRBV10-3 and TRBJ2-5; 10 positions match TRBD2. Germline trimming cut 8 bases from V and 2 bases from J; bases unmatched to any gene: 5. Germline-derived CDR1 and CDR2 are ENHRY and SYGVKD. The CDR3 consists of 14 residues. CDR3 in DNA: TGTGCCATCTCGCCACTAGCGGGACAAGAGACCCAGTACTTC. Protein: CAISPLAGQETQYF.

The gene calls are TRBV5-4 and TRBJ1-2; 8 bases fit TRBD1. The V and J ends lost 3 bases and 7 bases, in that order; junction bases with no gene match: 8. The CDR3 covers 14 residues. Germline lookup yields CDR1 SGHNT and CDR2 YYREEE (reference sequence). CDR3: CASSSGQEFSGYTF. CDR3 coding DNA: TGTGCCAGCAGCTCGGGACAGGAGTTCTCTGGCTACACCTTC.

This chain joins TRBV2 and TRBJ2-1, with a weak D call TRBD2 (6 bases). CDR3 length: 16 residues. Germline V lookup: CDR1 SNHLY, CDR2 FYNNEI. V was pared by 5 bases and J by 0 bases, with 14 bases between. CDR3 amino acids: CASSSGLLSSYNEQFF. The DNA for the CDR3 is TGTGCCAGCAGTTCGGGACTCTTAAGCTCCTACAATGAGCAGTTCTTC.

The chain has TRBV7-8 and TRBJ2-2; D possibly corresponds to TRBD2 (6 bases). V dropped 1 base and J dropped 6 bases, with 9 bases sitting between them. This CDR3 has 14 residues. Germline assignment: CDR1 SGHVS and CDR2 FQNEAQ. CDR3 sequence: CASSLDTGAGELFF. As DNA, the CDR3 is TGTGCCAGCAGCTTAGATACGGGGGCCGGGGAGCTGTTTTTT. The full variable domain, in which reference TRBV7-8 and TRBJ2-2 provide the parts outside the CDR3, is GAGVSQSPRYKVAKRGQDVALRCDPISGHVSLFWYQQALGQGPEFLTYFQNEAQLDKSGLPSDRFFAERPEGSVSTLKIQRTQQEDSAVYLCASSLDTGAGELFFGEGSRLTVL.

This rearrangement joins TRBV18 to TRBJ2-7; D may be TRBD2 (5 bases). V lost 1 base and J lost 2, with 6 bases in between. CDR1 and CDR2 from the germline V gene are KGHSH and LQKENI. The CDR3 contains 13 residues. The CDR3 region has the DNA TGTGCCAGCTCACCACAGGGAGCCTACGAGCAGTACTTC. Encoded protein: CASSPQGAYEQYF. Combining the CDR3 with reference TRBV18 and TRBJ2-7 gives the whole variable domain NAGVMQNPRHLVRRRGQEARLRCSPMKGHSHVYWYRQLPEEGLKFMVYLQKENIIDESGMPKERFSAEFPKEGPSILRIQQVVRGDSAAYFCASSPQGAYEQYFGPGTRLTVT.

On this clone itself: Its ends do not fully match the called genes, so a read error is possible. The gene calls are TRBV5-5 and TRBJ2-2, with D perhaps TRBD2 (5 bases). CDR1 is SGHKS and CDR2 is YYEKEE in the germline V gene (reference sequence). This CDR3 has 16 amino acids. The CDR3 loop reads CASSPGRKGKHRGAVF. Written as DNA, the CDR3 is TGTGCCAGCAGCCCCGGCAGGAAAGGTAAACACCGGGGAGCTGTTTTT.

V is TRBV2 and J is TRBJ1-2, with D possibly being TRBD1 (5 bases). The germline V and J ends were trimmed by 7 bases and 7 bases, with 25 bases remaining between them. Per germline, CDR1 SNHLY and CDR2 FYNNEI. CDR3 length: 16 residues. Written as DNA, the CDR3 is TGTGCCAGCATGCGGACGGACACAGCCCTCGGGCTTGGCTACACCTTC. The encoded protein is CASMRTDTALGLGYTF.

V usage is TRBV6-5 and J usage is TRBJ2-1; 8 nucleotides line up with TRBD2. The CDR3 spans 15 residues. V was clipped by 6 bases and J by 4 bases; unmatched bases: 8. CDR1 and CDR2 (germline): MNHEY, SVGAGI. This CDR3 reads CASSLTSDTYNEQFF. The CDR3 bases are TGTGCCAGCAGCCTGACTAGCGACACATACAATGAGCAGTTCTTC.

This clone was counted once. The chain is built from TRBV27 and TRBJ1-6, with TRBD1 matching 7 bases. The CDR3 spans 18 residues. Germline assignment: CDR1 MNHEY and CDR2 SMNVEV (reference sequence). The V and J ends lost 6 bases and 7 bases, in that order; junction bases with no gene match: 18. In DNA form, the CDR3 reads TGTGCCAGCAGCCCAAACCCTAGGGACAGCCCTAAGAATTCACCCCTCCACTTT. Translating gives CASSPNPRDSPKNSPLHF.

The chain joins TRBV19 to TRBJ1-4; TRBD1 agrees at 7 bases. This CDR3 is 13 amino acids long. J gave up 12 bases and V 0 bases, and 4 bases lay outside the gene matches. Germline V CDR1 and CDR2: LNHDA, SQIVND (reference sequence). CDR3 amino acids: CASSIDGGQELFF. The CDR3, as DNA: TGTGCCAGTAGTATAGATGGCGGACAGGAACTGTTTTTT.